The clone carrying this T cell receptor beta chain was seen a handful of times. What it recognizes is unknown. V lost 8 bases, J lost 6 bases, and 14 bases lay in between. There are 13 residues in the CDR3. CDR1 MNHEY and CDR2 SVGEGT come from the germline V gene. The entry originates in a study of T-cell memory formation after mild COVID-19. Whole-study results and caveats: Chiefly within CM and EM were the contracting CD4+ clones; CD8+ ones were within EMRA. Some clones that responded turned up in pre-infection memory, which suggests that cross-reactive memory joined in.

After 5'RACE with constant-segment primers, TCR alpha and TCR beta cDNA libraries carrying sample barcodes and UMIs were obtained. TCRdb re-analysed the 5' RACE reads in MiXCR, keeping a single row per CDR3 protein. Of around 340,000 distinct CDR3 sequences listed, roughly 21% are singletons. This chain uses TRBV6-2 or TRBV6-3 with TRBJ2-1, with D perhaps matching TRBD2 (5 bases). This sequence was found in an adult woman who had mild COVID-19 (a few samples of this study predate the infection). Cell type and time point are not known. The sequenced sample consisted of PBMCs or a T cell subset sorted from them (not recorded which). The CDR3 is CASSRGKRNEQFF. CDR3 bases: TGTGCCAGCTCTAGAGGGAAGCGCAATGAGCAGTTCTTC.